These 21 T cell receptor beta chains originate from one sample sequenced in a study of cytomegalovirus exposure and HLA in healthy donors. The PCR had 60 Vbeta and 13 Jbeta primers. Only in-frame clones appear in the TCRdb table, and some are missing; sequencing was by immunoSEQ multiplex PCR. The sample holds 100,000 to 150,000 clones; about 80% are singletons and the top ten take 1.8%. The specimen sequenced was PBMCs. Every receptor here comes from a woman between 50 and 59 years old in good health and CMV-seronegative.

This clone was detected only a few times. This chain connects TRBV6-1 to TRBJ1-1; 9 bases agree with TRBD1. The germline gives CDR1 MNHNS, CDR2 SASEGT. The trim removed 3 bases at V and 3 bases at J, leaving 8 bases unmatched. The CDR3 runs 16 residues. The CDR3 DNA is TGTGCCAGCAGTGACGGACAGGGGATACTGTACACTGAAGCTTTCTTT. Protein product: CASSDGQGILYTEAFF.

The genes are TRBV30 and TRBJ1-3; D is unresolved. The length of the CDR3 is 14 residues. CDR1 GTSNPN and CDR2 SVGIG come from the germline V gene (reference sequence). V was cut by 0 bases and J by 0 bases, with 6 bases left in between. Written as DNA, the CDR3 is TGTGCCTGGAGTGTGAGCAACTCTGGAAACACCATATATTTT. This gives the protein CAWSVSNSGNTIYF. Full variable domain (outside the CDR3, taken from reference TRBV30 and TRBJ1-3): SQTIHQWPATLVQPVGSPLSLECTVEGTSNPNLYWYRQAAGRGLQLLFYSVGIGQISSEVPQNLSASRPQDRQFILSSKKLLLSDSGFYLCAWSVSNSGNTIYFGEGSWLTVV.

The chain has TRBV7-6 and TRBJ1-1; D might be TRBD1 (6 bases). In germline, CDR1 is SGHVS, CDR2 FNYEAQ. Trimming removed 2 bases at V and 4 bases at J, with 17 bases between. CDR3 length equals 16 residues. CDR3 DNA sequence: TGTGCCAGCAGCTTACGGGGGGGCTGGAGTGGCACTGAAGCTTTCTTT. Its translation is CASSLRGGWSGTEAFF.

V and J are TRBV4-3 and TRBJ1-4, with D hard to call. The length of the CDR3 is 16 residues. CDR1 LGHNA and CDR2 YSLEER come from the germline V gene. V gave up 0 bases and J gave up 8 bases, with 16 bases separating them. The CDR3 reads CASSQEGTNTGEKLFF. In DNA form, the CDR3 reads TGCGCCAGCAGCCAAGAGGGAACGAATACGGGGGAAAAACTGTTTTTT.

This chain links TRBV11-3 with TRBJ2-1, with 13 bases aligning to TRBD2. Germline loops: CDR1 SGHNT, CDR2 YENEEA. V was pared by 1 base and J by 6 bases, with 9 bases of the junction left unmatched. This CDR3 contains 18 residues. DNA of the CDR3: TGTGCCAGCAGCTTAGCCGACGGACTAGCGGGAGTTCGCAATGAGCAGTTCTTC. Amino acids: CASSLADGLAGVRNEQFF.

Only a few counts were recorded for this clone. The J gene is TRBJ2-2, the V gene TRBV7-3; 7 bases match TRBD1. CDR3 length: 14 amino acids. Germline V gene sequence: CDR1 SGHTA, CDR2 FQGTGA. Trimming removed 4 bases from V and 7 bases from J; junction bases left unmatched: 6. The CDR3 here is CASSSTRGLGELFF. CDR3 nucleotide sequence: TGTGCCAGCAGCTCTACGAGGGGGCTCGGGGAGCTGTTTTTT.

The V gene is TRBV14, the J gene TRBJ2-7; TRBD2 is a possible D gene (5 bases). The CDR3 totals 15 residues. Germline V gives CDR1 SGHDN, CDR2 FVKESK. V was trimmed by 2 bases and J by 0 bases, leaving 11 bases between them. The CDR3 nucleotides are TGTGCCAGCAGCCAACCCCAGCGGAGCTCCTACGAGCAGTACGTC. Amino acid sequence: CASSQPQRSSYEQYV.

This clone occurred a few times. The CDR3 region has the DNA TGTGCCAGCAGCCCGGGACAGGGGACTCGGGAGAGCTCCTACGAGCAGTACGTC. Protein product: CASSPGQGTRESSYEQYV. The chain employs TRBV7-2 and TRBJ2-7, with 10 bases matching TRBD1. J gave up 0 bases and V 5 bases, and 13 bases lay outside the gene matches. The germline CDR1 and CDR2 sequences are SGHTA and FQGNSA. The CDR3 is 18 amino acids.

The chain links TRBV30 to TRBJ2-1, with 7 bases identical to TRBD1. CDR1 and CDR2 (germline): GTSNPN, SVGIG (reference sequence). The CDR3 sequence is 13 residues long. Trimming took 1 base from V and 9 from J; bases not matched to a gene: 6. The CDR3 DNA is TGTGCCTGGAGTGAAGCTCGACAGGGTGAGCAGTTCTTC. This gives the protein CAWSEARQGEQFF.

The chain carries TRBV13 and TRBJ1-2; 7 bases agree with TRBD1. V trimming: 5 bases; J trimming: 4 bases; junction bases outside the gene matches: 4. The germline V gene has CDR1 PRHDT and CDR2 FYEKMQ (reference sequence). The CDR3 is 13 residues long. The CDR3 nucleotides read TGTGCCAGCAGCCTCGGACAGGCCTATGGCTACACCTTC. This gives the protein CASSLGQAYGYTF.

The chain uses TRBV19 and TRBJ1-5; the match to TRBD1 covers 12 bases. Per the germline V gene, CDR1 is LNHDA and CDR2 is SQIVND (reference sequence). The CDR3 is 17 amino acids. V shed 5 bases, J shed 7 bases, and the junction held 12 bases outside the gene matches. This CDR3 is CASSYDRDRGRRQPQHF. The CDR3 coding sequence is TGTGCCAGTAGTTACGATAGGGACAGGGGGCGACGGCAGCCCCAGCATTTT. Full variable domain (outside the CDR3, taken from reference TRBV19 and TRBJ1-5): DGGITQSPKYLFRKEGQNVTLSCEQNLNHDAMYWYRQDPGQGLRLIYYSQIVNDFQKGDIAEGYSVSREKKESFPLTVTSAQKNPTAFYLCASSYDRDRGRRQPQHFGDGTRLSIL.

Points on this clone: The same CDR3 is also encoded by other DNA sequences in this sample. This rearrangement joins TRBV7-3 to TRBJ2-7; perhaps TRBD2 as D (7 bases). The V end lost 5 bases, the J end lost 5 bases, and 16 bases lay between the germline ends. CDR3 length equals 14 residues. Germline-derived CDR1 and CDR2 are SGHTA and FQGTGA. Here the CDR3 reads CASSRLGGGHEQYF. The CDR3, as DNA: TGTGCCAGCAGCCGACTAGGGGGAGGGCACGAGCAGTACTTC.

V and J are TRBV10-1 and TRBJ2-7, with 12 positions matching TRBD2. Germline-derived CDR1 and CDR2 are WNHNN and SYGVQD (reference sequence). Unmatched junction bases numbered 15, after V lost 10 bases and J lost 2 bases. The CDR3 length is 17 residues. Here the CDR3 reads CAIHVGVTSGSPYEQYV. DNA of the CDR3: TGCGCCATCCACGTGGGGGTGACTAGCGGGAGTCCCTACGAGCAGTACGTC.

The J gene is TRBJ2-5, the V gene TRBV5-1; TRBD2 might be the D (5 bases). The CDR3 runs to 12 residues. V gave up 5 bases and J gave up 3 bases, with 8 bases separating them. CDR1 and CDR2 (germline): SGHRS, YFSETQ. The CDR3 spells CASREVKETQYF. The CDR3 DNA is TGCGCCAGCAGGGAGGTAAAAGAGACCCAGTACTTC.

This chain connects TRBV29-1 to TRBJ2-1; D is ambiguous. This CDR3 is built from 13 residues. CDR1 SQVTM and CDR2 ANQGSEA come from the germline V gene. Trimming removed 3 bases from V and 0 bases from J, with 6 bases in between. CDR3 sequence: CSVDSSSYNEQFF. In nucleotides, the CDR3 is TGCAGCGTTGACTCTAGCTCCTACAATGAGCAGTTCTTC.

The chain joins TRBV7-2 to TRBJ2-5; D call uncertain. The V and J ends lost 4 bases and 1 base respectively, with 10 bases between them. The CDR3 has 14 amino acids. CDR1 is SGHTA, CDR2 FQGNSA, per germline. The CDR3 DNA sequence: TGTGCCAGCAGCTCGCAAAAAGCCCAAGAGACCCAGTACTTC. Translated: CASSSQKAQETQYF.

V gene TRBV10-3 combines with J gene TRBJ2-7, with TRBD2 matching 11 bases. The CDR3 loop spans 17 amino acids. Germline V gives CDR1 ENHRY, CDR2 SYGVKD. The V gene end was trimmed by 4 bases and the J gene end by 2 bases; junction bases not matched to a gene: 10. The CDR3 is CAISGGSPGLAAYEQYF. The CDR3 region has the DNA TGTGCCATCAGTGGGGGGTCGCCGGGACTAGCGGCCTACGAGCAGTACTTC.

The V call is TRBV30, the J call TRBJ1-6, with TRBD1 as a possible D gene (6 bases). Germline loops: CDR1 GTSNPN, CDR2 SVGIG (reference sequence). The V and J ends lost 0 bases and 7 bases respectively, with 7 bases between them. The CDR3 sequence is 13 residues long. CDR3 DNA: TGTGCCTGGAGTGTACAGGGAAATTCACCCCTCCACTTT. Translation gives CAWSVQGNSPLHF.

This clone has a single count. The chain combines TRBV28 with TRBJ1-5; TRBD1 agrees at 8 bases. Unmatched junction bases numbered 2, after V lost 4 bases and J lost 3 bases. Germline V gene lookup returns CDR1 MDHEN and CDR2 SYDVKM. This CDR3 has 14 residues. The CDR3, as DNA: TGTGCCAGCAGTTCAGGGGGCGACAATCAGCCCCAGCATTTT. As protein: CASSSGGDNQPQHF.

V is TRBV7-2 and J is TRBJ2-1; 8 nucleotides line up with TRBD2. Germline V gene data show CDR1 as SGHTA and CDR2 as FQGNSA. CDR3 length equals 14 residues. After removal of 1 base from V and 6 bases from J, the junction contained 2 bases not matched to a gene. CDR3 amino acids: CASSLGLARNEQFF. In nucleotides, the CDR3 is TGTGCCAGCAGCTTAGGACTAGCGCGCAATGAGCAGTTCTTC.

V gene TRBV27 combines with J gene TRBJ2-7; TRBD1 might be the D (7 bases). The length of the CDR3 is 15 residues. Trimming pared 3 bases from V and 5 bases from J, leaving 17 bases between. CDR1 MNHEY and CDR2 SMNVEV come from the germline V gene (reference sequence). CDR3 sequence reads: CASSLRQGGINEQYF. Here the CDR3 DNA reads TGTGCCAGCAGTTTGAGGCAGGGGGGCATCAACGAGCAGTACTTC.